Given below is one T cell receptor beta chain in context. Its antigen is unidentified. This CDR3 contains 11 residues. Trimming took 5 bases from V and 1 from J, leaving 5 bases between them. In germline, CDR1 is GTSNPN, CDR2 SVGIG (reference sequence). This record belongs to a study of Ad26.COV2.S vaccination and SARS-CoV-2 variants. Treatment in this sample: roughly 19 received Ad26.COV2.S at low or high dose, single or two shots; several received placebo; per-sample allocation not given. Samples came from day 63 after the first vaccine or placebo injection. Produced via immunoSEQ multiplex PCR; TCRdb's table is partial and in-frame only. The sample has 380,000 or so clones, roughly 90% seen once; the top ten hold around 6.4%. General study points: Possible underestimation of total T cell responses by the TCR breadth and depth analyses was noted.

V and J are TRBV30 and TRBJ1-1; unclear D gene. The TCR comes from a person aged 18 to 65 who received the Ad26.COV2.S COVID-19 vaccine or a placebo. The source material was peripheral blood, sampled in a trial of Ad26.COV2.S vaccine versus placebo. The CDR3 loop reads CAWSRNTEAFF. CDR3 nucleotides: TGTGCCTGGTCGAGGAACACTGAAGCTTTCTTT. The entire variable domain, with the rest obtained from reference TRBV30 and TRBJ1-1, is as follows: SQTIHQWPATLVQPVGSPLSLECTVEGTSNPNLYWYRQAAGRGLQLLFYSVGIGQISSEVPQNLSASRPQDRQFILSSKKLLLSDSGFYLCAWSRNTEAFFGQGTRLTVV.